These 20 T cell receptor beta chains originate from one sample sequenced in a study of OX40 agonist ivuxolimab in advanced cancers. This table comes from immunoSEQ multiplex PCR, and its TCRdb copy is limited to in-frame clones, with some not included. This sample has 90,000 to 95,000 clones, with approximately 89% found just once. The sample in question was CD4+ or CD8+ T cells sorted from blood, obtained in a trial of the OX40 agonist ivuxolimab. These receptor sequences come from an adult with an advanced solid tumor such as melanoma, head and neck, liver or kidney cancer.

The chain uses TRBV6-1 and TRBJ1-6, with 7 bases aligning to TRBD1. V lost 4 bases to trimming and J lost 7 bases; unmatched junction nucleotides: 4. The germline V gene has CDR1 MNHNS and CDR2 SASEGT. This CDR3 is built from 14 residues. CDR3 amino acids: CASSGRQGNSPLHF. The CDR3 nucleotides are TGTGCCAGCAGTGGAAGACAGGGAAATTCACCCCTCCACTTT.

J is TRBJ2-2 and V is TRBV9; 9 bases line up with TRBD2. The J segment lost 1 base and the V segment lost 1 base, leaving 2 bases of the junction unmatched. Per germline, CDR1 SGDLS and CDR2 YYNGEE. The CDR3 totals 16 residues. CDR3 amino acids: CASSVLAGENTGELFF. The CDR3 bases are TGTGCCAGCAGCGTATTAGCGGGAGAGAACACCGGGGAGCTGTTTTTT.

This chain uses TRBV7-2 with TRBJ1-5; 8 bases are a match to TRBD1. Germline loops: CDR1 SGHTA, CDR2 FQGNSA. Trimming at V came to 2 bases and at J to 2 bases, leaving 2 bases not matched to a gene. There are 15 residues in the CDR3. This CDR3 is CASSLLTGGNQPQHF. For the CDR3, the DNA is TGTGCCAGCAGCTTACTGACAGGGGGCAATCAGCCCCAGCATTTT.

This clone showed up just a few times. The rearrangement joins TRBV5-4 to TRBJ2-5, with D perhaps TRBD2 (5 bases). From germline, CDR1 is SGHNT and CDR2 YYREEE (reference sequence). The CDR3 is 14 amino acids. The V gene lost 2 bases and the J gene lost 5 bases, with 13 bases spanning the gap. The CDR3 region is CASSFSSPKETQYF. Written as DNA, the CDR3 is TGTGCCAGCAGCTTTTCTAGCCCCAAGGAGACCCAGTACTTC. Full variable domain (outside the CDR3, taken from reference TRBV5-4 and TRBJ2-5): ETGVTQSPTHLIKTRGQQVTLRCSSQSGHNTVSWYQQALGQGPQFIFQYYREEENGRGNFPPRFSGLQFPNYSSELNVNALELDDSALYLCASSFSSPKETQYFGPGTRLLVL.

The chain links TRBV7-3 to TRBJ2-5, with 11 positions matching TRBD2. Germline CDR1 is SGHTA and CDR2 is FQGTGA. V gave up 5 bases and J gave up 4 bases; unmatched junction bases: 6. The CDR3 spans 15 residues. CDR3 in amino acids: CASSILGTSGETQYF. CDR3 DNA: TGTGCCAGCAGCATCCTCGGGACTAGCGGAGAGACCCAGTACTTC. The full variable domain, in which reference TRBV7-3 and TRBJ2-5 provide the parts outside the CDR3, is GAGVSQTPSNKVTEKGKYVELRCDPISGHTALYWYRQSLGQGPEFLIYFQGTGAADDSGLPNDRFFAVRPEGSVSTLKIQRTERGDSAVYLCASSILGTSGETQYFGPGTRLLVL.

The chain employs TRBV30 and TRBJ1-4, with 8 bases fitting TRBD1. From germline, CDR1 is GTSNPN and CDR2 SVGIG (reference sequence). This CDR3 is built from 13 residues. After removal of 8 bases from V and 3 bases from J, the junction contained 5 bases not matched to a gene. CDR3 sequence: CAGDRGPNEKLFF. CDR3 nucleotides: TGTGCCGGAGACAGGGGTCCTAATGAAAAACTGTTTTTT. The variable domain in full, completed from reference TRBV30 and TRBJ1-4, reads SQTIHQWPATLVQPVGSPLSLECTVEGTSNPNLYWYRQAAGRGLQLLFYSVGIGQISSEVPQNLSASRPQDRQFILSSKKLLLSDSGFYLCAGDRGPNEKLFFGSGTQLSVL.

The rearrangement links TRBV5-1 to TRBJ1-4; D gene uncertain. This CDR3 has 14 residues. V dropped 4 bases and J dropped 7 bases, with 14 bases sitting between them. The germline gives CDR1 SGHRS, CDR2 YFSETQ. CDR3 bases: TGCGCCAGCAGCCTGAACTCTCTTGGTGAAAAACTGTTTTTT. Its protein is CASSLNSLGEKLFF. Supplemented by reference TRBV5-1 and TRBJ1-4, the full variable domain reads KAGVTQTPRYLIKTRGQQVTLSCSPISGHRSVSWYQQTPGQGLQFLFEYFSETQRNKGNFPGRFSGRQFSNSRSEMNVSTLELGDSALYLCASSLNSLGEKLFFGSGTQLSVL.

This chain uses TRBV6-6 with TRBJ1-3; D is uncertain. With 6 bases removed from V and 0 bases from J, the gap between germline ends came to 6 bases. This CDR3 region has 13 residues. The germline V gene encodes CDR1 MNHNY and CDR2 SVGAGI (reference sequence). CDR3 protein: CASRGSSGNTIYF. CDR3 nucleotides: TGTGCCAGCAGGGGGAGCTCTGGAAACACCATATATTTT.

The V call is TRBV7-2, the J call TRBJ1-2, with 7 bases lining up with TRBD1. The V and J ends lost 4 bases and 5 bases, in that order; junction bases with no gene match: 7. The CDR3 runs 14 residues. Germline loops: CDR1 SGHTA, CDR2 FQGNSA. For the CDR3, the DNA is TGTGCCAGCAGCTGGGCTGGGACAGAATATGGCTACACCTTC. This encodes CASSWAGTEYGYTF.

By its share, this clone is medium-sized. V usage is TRBV5-4 and J usage is TRBJ2-1, with 10 positions matching TRBD1. CDR3 length equals 16 residues. Losses at the gene ends were 5 bases for V and 4 bases for J; bases not matched to a gene: 9. Germline values: CDR1 SGHNT, CDR2 YYREEE (reference sequence). The CDR3 region has the DNA TGTGCCAGCAGTTCACCGGGACAGGGGCTTTACAATGAGCAGTTCTTC. Translating it yields CASSSPGQGLYNEQFF.

This clone was detected a few times. The chain joins TRBV15 to TRBJ2-3, with 10 bases aligning to TRBD2. This CDR3 spans 15 amino acids. V shed 5 bases, J shed 10 bases, and the junction held 12 bases outside the gene matches. The germline gives CDR1 LNHNV, CDR2 YYDKDF (reference sequence). CDR3 DNA sequence: TGTGCCACCAGCGGAAATCTAGCGGGAGAGGAGCCGCAGTATTTT. Protein product: CATSGNLAGEEPQYF.

The genes are TRBV7-3 and TRBJ2-5; D unresolved. Germline-derived CDR1 and CDR2 are SGHTA and FQGTGA. V was trimmed by 4 bases and J by 2 bases, leaving 5 bases between them. The CDR3 is 12 residues long. CDR3: CASSSPQETQYF. CDR3 nucleotides: TGTGCCAGCAGCTCCCCACAAGAGACCCAGTACTTC.

The chain is built from TRBV7-6 and TRBJ1-5; no reliable D call. V gave up 1 base and J gave up 0 bases, with 10 bases separating them. Germline V gives CDR1 SGHVS, CDR2 FNYEAQ. The CDR3 runs to 16 residues. The CDR3 DNA follows: TGTGCCAGCAGCTTAGTGGTACGTCATAGCAATCAGCCCCAGCATTTT. Translation gives CASSLVVRHSNQPQHF.

This clone was found once. The chain joins TRBV29-1 to TRBJ1-1; 10 nucleotides match TRBD1. V shed 4 bases and J 1 base; nucleotides not matched to a gene: 3. Germline V gene sequence: CDR1 SQVTM, CDR2 ANQGSEA. The length of the CDR3 is 14 residues. CDR3 in amino acids: CSVGQGAPNTEAFF. The DNA for the CDR3 is TGCAGCGTTGGACAGGGGGCTCCGAACACTGAAGCTTTCTTT.

The chain is built from TRBV30 and TRBJ2-7, with TRBD1 matching over 7 bases. There are 12 residues in the CDR3. The ends lost 2 bases at V and 5 bases at J; junction bases unmatched: 3. Germline V gene sequence: CDR1 GTSNPN, CDR2 SVGIG (reference sequence). The CDR3 region has the DNA TGTGCCTGGAGTCGAGGGGGCCACGAGCAGTACTTC. It is translated as CAWSRGGHEQYF.

The chain is built from TRBV7-9 and TRBJ2-1; the D gene is possibly TRBD2 (6 bases). V lost 5 bases and J lost 4, with 21 bases in between. CDR3 size: 17 residues. Germline lookup yields CDR1 SEHNR and CDR2 FQNEAQ (reference sequence). CDR3 in DNA: TGTGCCAGCAGCCCAAGGACCGGGGGAGGTGTATACAATGAGCAGTTCTTC. The encoded protein is CASSPRTGGGVYNEQFF.

The chain has TRBV2 and TRBJ2-7, with TRBD2 as a possible D gene (6 bases). V shed 7 bases and J shed 2 bases, with 21 bases lying between them. Germline assignment: CDR1 SNHLY and CDR2 FYNNEI. The CDR3 sequence is 16 residues long. CDR3 in amino acids: CASKRIPGGMAYEQYF. Written as DNA, the CDR3 is TGTGCCAGCAAACGAATCCCTGGGGGGATGGCCTACGAGCAGTACTTC.

CDR3 residues: CASSRGLTNEQFF. CDR3 DNA sequence: TGTGCCAGCAGCCGTGGACTTACGAATGAGCAGTTCTTC. V gene TRBV5-8 combines with J gene TRBJ2-1, with D perhaps TRBD2 (5 bases). Germline CDR1 reads SGHTS; CDR2 reads YDEGEE. The CDR3 loop spans 13 amino acids. Trimming pared 4 bases from V and 7 bases from J, leaving 12 bases between.

This chain connects TRBV29-1 to TRBJ2-1; 12 nucleotides agree with TRBD2. From germline, CDR1 is SQVTM and CDR2 ANQGSEA. The CDR3 totals 13 residues. V lost 7 bases to trimming and J lost 6 bases; unmatched junction nucleotides: 4. The DNA of the CDR3 is TGCAGCGCTACGACTAGCGGGAGCAATGAGCAGTTCTTC. It codes for CSATTSGSNEQFF.

The chain recombines TRBV28 with TRBJ2-5; TRBD2 is a possible D gene (7 bases). This CDR3 spans 14 amino acids. The V end was cut by 6 bases, the J end by 5 bases, with 16 bases between. Germline CDR1 MDHEN, CDR2 SYDVKM. In nucleotides, the CDR3 is TGTGCCAGCAGACCTGCTGGGGGGGCTGAGACCCAGTACTTC. Its protein is CASRPAGGAETQYF.